This TCR beta chain was sequenced for a study of cytomegalovirus exposure and HLA in healthy donors (dated by TCRdb to about 2017). For the study in its entirety: In an earlier analysis of approximately 640 of the donors, about 260 Gb of sequence data and 117 million unique TCR beta sequences from roughly 190 million T cells were reported. On average, over 200,000 unique TCR beta nucleotide sequences were sequenced per donor among more than 350 genotyped donors of the cohort, with about 17% of those sequences being non-productive. In addition to the first cohort of roughly 670 subjects, a separate validation cohort of 120 different subjects was used. The study was designed to test whether signatures of past pathogen exposure could be identified by cataloging public T cell receptors. Class I and class II HLA loci were covered by the typing at four-digit resolution. In the later analysis, no new phenotypic data were used to find candidate immune exposures; instead, reliance was placed on TCR beta sequences and their occurrence across donors. High-throughput TCR immunosequencing, statistical association of individual TCRs with disease status, and machine learning were combined to predict cytomegalovirus infection status. In a later genetic analysis, genome-wide SNP genotypes for about 55% of the 666 donors were used, and that subset was treated as a discovery cohort. About five DR-DQ haplotypes were handled as single units for association and clustering because linkage in the cohort was strong. To decide whether each TCR beta V gene segment behaved as functional or pseudogenic, an earlier analysis of some 570 of the donors relied on high-throughput TCR beta sequencing. Approximately 330 gigabases of sequencing data and tens of millions of unique TCR sequences made up an early release that covered some 640 HLA-typed donors. All discovery cohort repertoires had been generated using a single sequencing platform. Donor age, sex, ethnicity and CMV serostatus were collected together with the repertoire data. The T cell repertoires of around 670 subjects were profiled by immunosequencing and related to cytomegalovirus serostatus. In a later analysis, previously published TCR beta repertoires from some 640 donors were re-analyzed and high-resolution HLA genotyping was added so that TCR occurrence patterns could be studied. Among the 398 genotyped donors, around 81% belonged to the genetic ancestry cluster associated with self-reported Caucasian donors. Typing coverage differed by locus: A, B, C, DRB1 and DQB1 were typed in about 629-630 donors, DQA1 in around 500, DPA1 in 606, and DPB1 in 450 to 490.

From the cysteine up to the phenylalanine, the CDR3 has a length of 15 residues. This entry keeps only the CDR3 DNA: 45 bases, framed from base 1. The germline V gene sets CDR1 to SGHTA and CDR2 to FQGTGA. V has 6 bases trimmed and J has 0 bases trimmed; junction bases matching no gene number 4. About this clone itself: There is no known antigen for this receptor. No base-level quality is on record; no much larger clone is a single base apart.

Receptor amplification or capture employed the immunoSEQ multiplex PCR assay. The multiplex PCR relied on a mix of 60 forward primers for TCR Vbeta segments and 13 reverse primers for TCR Jbeta segments. A multiplex PCR assay on genomic DNA amplified the CDR3 region of rearranged TCR beta genes. The Illumina HiSeq System was used to sequence the amplified TCR beta libraries as 87-base-pair reads. Concerning the study's data processing: A later analysis counted approximately 84 million unique TCR beta chains across the 550 to 800 repertoires, and 9.5 million to 11 million of these chains were shared by at least two donors. Raw reads were error-corrected and collapsed into unique sequences by a nearest-neighbor algorithm in which closely related sequences were merged to remove PCR and sequencing errors. V, D and J gene segments were assigned by aligning CDR3 sequences to IMGT reference sequences. For a sequence to be retained, a match of at least six nucleotides to both a V gene segment and a J gene segment was required. Rearrangements were called productive when the CDR3 lacked stop codons and stayed in frame with V and J; all others were non-productive. Following IMGT convention, CDR3 was defined as the stretch from the second conserved V-encoded cysteine up to the conserved J-encoded phenylalanine. Sequences without an unambiguous match to a single V gene segment were excluded from the earlier analysis of 587 of the donors. An earlier analysis of a few hundred of the donors called V segments functional above 56.7% productive rearrangements and segregating when the between-donor standard deviation exceeded 5%. A statistical classification framework was developed to diagnose cytomegalovirus status using the catalog of TCR beta chain sequences. In a later analysis, V and J genes were assigned by comparing TCR nucleotide sequences against IMGT/GENE-DB human TR gene sequences. A later analysis assigned CDR3 sequences and most-parsimonious VDJ recombination scenarios with the TCRdist pipeline. A later analysis defined each TCR beta chain by its CDR3 amino acid sequence plus V-gene family, and excluded reads lacking a unique V-gene family. To address suspected cross-contamination and a sequencing artifact, a later analysis removed around 590 highly shared, low-generation-probability nucleotide sequences. In a later analysis, a clonal expansion index was calculated for each public chain from normalized within-repertoire ranks of inferred template counts. Generation probabilities in a later analysis came from a VDJ recombination model fitted to out-of-frame rearrangements, and those results were checked against IGoR. In a later analysis, hypergeometric tests were used to score TCR-TCR, TCR-HLA and TCR-CMV co-occurrence, with a repertoire-size bias correction applied to TCR pairs. A later analysis estimated false discovery rates by permuting HLA or CMV assignments 20 times. In a later analysis, co-occurring TCRs were grouped using DBSCAN, with TCRdist sequence similarity added in when clustering inside HLA-allele-positive subsets. Co-occurrence clustering excluded repertoires with fewer than 30,000 or more than 120,000 public chains, plus five with anomalous nucleotide sharing. TCRdb retrieved this table from immuneACCESS and kept in-frame rearrangements only. Not all clones are present; in checked studies, unresolved V genes account for under half, and no reason is known for the remainder. From that table come the V and J calls and clone size; the DNA was used to work out D and trimming. The sample profile shows fewer than 180,000 clones; 63% of them were found once. The ten biggest clones cover under 7.5% of the sample.

On the study overall, not on this receptor specifically: Assigning TCR associations to individual alleles was difficult when HLA alleles, especially DR and DQ, strongly co-occurred. The cohort was sequenced for TCR beta chains only, and without alpha or paired-chain data the features that could be detected were limited. An earlier analysis of approximately 540 of the donors showed that most TCR beta V segments appeared in productive rearrangements either about 90% or about 30% of the time, which broadly matched IMGT annotations. In vitro tests confirmed that three of the cytomegalovirus-associated TCR beta chains recognize cytomegalovirus antigens. At a false discovery rate of 0.05, a later analysis linked 16,951 TCR beta sequences to specific HLA alleles. It was suggested by the authors that the approach could potentially be generalized to other disease states and immunological phenotypes. Linkage disequilibrium might explain the correlated functional status among segregating V segments, but an unknown experimental factor could not be ruled out. Because the 87-base-pair reads could not distinguish some IMGT-functional V segments, including TRBV6-2 and TRBV6-3, those segments were excluded. A later genetic analysis reported fewer N-insertions in productive TCRs among donors in an Asian-associated ancestry cluster than the roughly 700-donor mean. A later analysis found that TCR association rates varied across HLA loci, with DRB1 alleles showing the most associated TCRs and HLA-C alleles the fewest. Several of the top co-occurrence clusters appeared to be linked to parvovirus B19, influenza, CMV and Epstein-Barr virus, according to a later analysis. According to a later analysis, most CMV-associated TCR beta chains appeared to be HLA-restricted, and the HLA associations seemed to be driven largely by CMV exposure. While some public TCRs were present in many individuals, most TCR sequences turned up only very rarely across donors. A group of highly shared sequence variants was considered likely to be a technical artifact of the sequencing pipeline. A further reported finding was that TCR beta sequences accurately predicted the HLA-A and HLA-B alleles for most subjects in the first cohort. In a later genetic analysis, a missense DCLRE1C variant was associated with V-gene and J-gene trimming of TCR beta chains, and the association was replicated in an independent cohort. Because counts were too low, seventeen rarely observed V segments, including chromosome 9 orphons, were left out of the earlier analysis of several hundred of the donors. Because HLA typing was unavailable for some donors at each locus, only the typed subset was used in association tests. CMV serostatus was the only immune exposure information available for the cohort. Cytomegalovirus status was reported to be diagnosed by the classifier with high specificity and sensitivity in both the original and validation cohorts. The study listed over 150 TCR beta chains as associated with cytomegalovirus. Presence/absence analyses assumed roughly uniform sequencing depth across donors, an assumption that may not hold. In a later analysis, HLA-associated TCR beta chains were found to be more clonally expanded and to have lower generation probabilities than equally common non-associated chains.

The cohort was made up of 650 to 700 healthy bone marrow donors. All cohort members were sampled while nominally healthy, although unrecorded immune exposures were likely present. The donor was CMV seropositive and was included in the group of approximately 310 seropositive cohort members. Every donor gave a peripheral blood sample, and the peripheral blood mononuclear cells from that sample were used for TCR beta sequencing. Genomic DNA extraction from the blood cell samples was performed with the Qiagen DNeasy Blood Extraction Kit. Sequenced material: PBMCs. The chain is assembled from TRBV7-3 and TRBJ2-1, and 8 bases in between align with TRBD2. The sequence came from a woman between 55 and 75 years old in good health and CMV-seropositive. The CDR3 has the sequence CASSSGIGSYNEQFF. The nucleotide sequence is given as TGTGCCAGCAGTAGCGGGATCGGCTCCTACAATGAGCAGTTCTTC.